This TCR beta chain was identified in a study of a mutant IDH1 vaccine in newly diagnosed glioma. In the study overall: Vaccination was launched 4-6 weeks after radiotherapy alone, or with temozolomide cycles. The treated group averaged about 41 years old and was around 62% male, about 40% female.

Whole-study results and caveats: Altogether, roughly 93% of patients exhibited vaccine-induced immune responses.

Trimming left V 1 base short and J 3 bases short, with 9 bases between. The CDR3 has 14 residues. Germline V lookup: CDR1 SGHDN, CDR2 FVKESK. TCRdb's table, derived via immunoSEQ multiplex PCR, lists solely in-frame clones and lacks some. This sample yields about 20,000 clones, of which approximately 78% are seen a single time; approximately 13% belongs to the top ten. Time point given: week 23, last vaccination. Every single dose of the vaccine, 300 ug of mutant IDH1 20-mer peptide, came with topical imiquimod. Points on this clone: Its antigen is currently unknown.

Sequences were derived from PBMCs, sampled from a glioma patient whose treatment included an IDH1 peptide vaccine. This TCR was sampled from a young man with glioma. The V call is TRBV14, the J call TRBJ1-1; D remains ambiguous. The CDR3 is CASSQVGRYTEAFF. For the CDR3, the DNA is TGTGCCAGCAGCCAAGTCGGCAGATACACTGAAGCTTTCTTT.